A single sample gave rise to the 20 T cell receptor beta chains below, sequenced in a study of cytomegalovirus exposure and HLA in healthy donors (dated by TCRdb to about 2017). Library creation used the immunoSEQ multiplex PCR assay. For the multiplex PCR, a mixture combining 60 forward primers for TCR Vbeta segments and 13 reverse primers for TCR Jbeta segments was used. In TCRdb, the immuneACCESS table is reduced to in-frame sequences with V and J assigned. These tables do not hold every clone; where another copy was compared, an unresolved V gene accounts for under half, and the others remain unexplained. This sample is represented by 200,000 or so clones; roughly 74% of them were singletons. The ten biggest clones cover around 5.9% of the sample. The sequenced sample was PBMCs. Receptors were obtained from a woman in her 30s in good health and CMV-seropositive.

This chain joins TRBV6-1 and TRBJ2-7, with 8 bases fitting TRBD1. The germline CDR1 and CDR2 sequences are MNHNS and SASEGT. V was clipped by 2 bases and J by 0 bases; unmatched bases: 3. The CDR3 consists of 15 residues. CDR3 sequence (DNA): TGTGCCAGCAGTGAACAGGGGGCAGCCTCCTACGAGCAGTACTTC. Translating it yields CASSEQGAASYEQYF.

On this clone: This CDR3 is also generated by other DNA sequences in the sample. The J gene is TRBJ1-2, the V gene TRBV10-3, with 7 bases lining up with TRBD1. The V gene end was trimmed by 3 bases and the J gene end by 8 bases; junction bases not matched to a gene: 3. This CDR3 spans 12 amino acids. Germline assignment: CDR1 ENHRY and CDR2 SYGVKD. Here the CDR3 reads CAISDIRGGYTF. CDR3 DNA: TGTGCCATCAGTGATATCAGGGGGGGCTACACCTTC.

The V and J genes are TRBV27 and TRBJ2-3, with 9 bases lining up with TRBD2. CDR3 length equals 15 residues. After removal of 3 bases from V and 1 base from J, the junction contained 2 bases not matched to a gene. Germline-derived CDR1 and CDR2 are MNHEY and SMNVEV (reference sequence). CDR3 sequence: CASSFSSGGTDTQYF. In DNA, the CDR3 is TGTGCCAGCAGTTTTTCTAGCGGGGGCACAGATACGCAGTATTTT.

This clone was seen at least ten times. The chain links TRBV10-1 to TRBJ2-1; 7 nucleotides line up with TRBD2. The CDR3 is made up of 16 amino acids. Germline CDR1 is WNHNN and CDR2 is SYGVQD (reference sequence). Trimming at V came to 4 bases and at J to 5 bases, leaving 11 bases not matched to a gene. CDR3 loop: CASSVEWTRGHNEQFF. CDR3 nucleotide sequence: TGCGCCAGCAGTGTGGAGTGGACTAGGGGCCACAATGAGCAGTTCTTC.

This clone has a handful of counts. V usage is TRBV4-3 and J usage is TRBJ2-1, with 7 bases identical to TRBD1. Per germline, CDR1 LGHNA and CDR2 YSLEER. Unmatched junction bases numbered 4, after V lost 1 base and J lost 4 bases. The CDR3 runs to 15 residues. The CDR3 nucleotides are TGCGCCAGCAGCCAAGCGACAGGGAAATACAATGAGCAGTTCTTC. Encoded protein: CASSQATGKYNEQFF.

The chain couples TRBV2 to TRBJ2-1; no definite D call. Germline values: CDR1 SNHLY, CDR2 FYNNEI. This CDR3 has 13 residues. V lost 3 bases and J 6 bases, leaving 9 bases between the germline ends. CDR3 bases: TGTGCCAGCAGTGAGCGGTTCTTCAATGAGCAGTTCTTC. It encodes CASSERFFNEQFF.

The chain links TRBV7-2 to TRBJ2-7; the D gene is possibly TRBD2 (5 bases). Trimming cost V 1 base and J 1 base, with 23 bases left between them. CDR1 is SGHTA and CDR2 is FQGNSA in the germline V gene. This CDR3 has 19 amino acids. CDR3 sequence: CASSLVSWQTLTRSYEQYF. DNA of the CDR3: TGTGCCAGCAGCTTAGTTTCATGGCAGACTTTAACTAGATCCTACGAGCAGTACTTC.

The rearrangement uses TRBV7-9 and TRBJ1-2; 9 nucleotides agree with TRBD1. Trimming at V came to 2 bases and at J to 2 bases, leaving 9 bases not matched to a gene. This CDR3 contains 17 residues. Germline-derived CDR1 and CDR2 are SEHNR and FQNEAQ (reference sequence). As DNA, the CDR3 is TGTGCCAGCAGCTTACCTATTACAGGGGGCGCGAACTATGGCTACACCTTC. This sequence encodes CASSLPITGGANYGYTF.

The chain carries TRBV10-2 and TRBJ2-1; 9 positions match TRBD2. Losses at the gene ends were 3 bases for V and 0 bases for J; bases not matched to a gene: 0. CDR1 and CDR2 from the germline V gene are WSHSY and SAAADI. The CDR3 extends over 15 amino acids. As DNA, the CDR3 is TGCGCCAGCAGTGAACTAGCGGGCTCCTACAATGAGCAGTTCTTC. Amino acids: CASSELAGSYNEQFF.

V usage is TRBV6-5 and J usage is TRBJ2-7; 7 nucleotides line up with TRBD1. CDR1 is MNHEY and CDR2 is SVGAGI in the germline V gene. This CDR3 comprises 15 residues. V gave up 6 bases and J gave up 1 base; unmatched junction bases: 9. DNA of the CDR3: TGTGCCAGCAGCGAGGGGGCCGCAGGGTCCTACGAGCAGTACTTC. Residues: CASSEGAAGSYEQYF.

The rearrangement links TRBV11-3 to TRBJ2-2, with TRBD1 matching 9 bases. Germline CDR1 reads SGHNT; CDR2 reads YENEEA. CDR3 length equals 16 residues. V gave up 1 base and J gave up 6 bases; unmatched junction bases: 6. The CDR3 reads CASSLGDRGKAGELFF. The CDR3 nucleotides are TGTGCCAGCAGCTTAGGAGACAGGGGGAAGGCCGGGGAGCTGTTTTTT.

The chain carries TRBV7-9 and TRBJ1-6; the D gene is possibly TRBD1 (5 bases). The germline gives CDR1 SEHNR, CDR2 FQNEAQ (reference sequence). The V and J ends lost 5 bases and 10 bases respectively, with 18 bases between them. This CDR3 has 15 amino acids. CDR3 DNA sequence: TGTGCCAGCAGCCCCCCGGGGGTGGGTGAGTCACCCCTCCACTTT. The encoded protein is CASSPPGVGESPLHF.

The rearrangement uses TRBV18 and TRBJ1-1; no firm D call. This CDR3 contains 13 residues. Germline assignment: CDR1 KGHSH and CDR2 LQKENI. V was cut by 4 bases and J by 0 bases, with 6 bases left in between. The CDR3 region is CASSRQLNTEAFF. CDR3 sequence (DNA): TGTGCCAGCTCACGGCAGTTGAACACTGAAGCTTTCTTT.

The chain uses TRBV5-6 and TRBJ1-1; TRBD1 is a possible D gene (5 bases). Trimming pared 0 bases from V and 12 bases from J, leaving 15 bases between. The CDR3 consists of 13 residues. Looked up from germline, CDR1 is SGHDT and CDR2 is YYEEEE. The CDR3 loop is CASSLEGLGGTFF. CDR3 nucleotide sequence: TGTGCCAGCAGCTTGGAGGGATTGGGGGGAACTTTCTTT.

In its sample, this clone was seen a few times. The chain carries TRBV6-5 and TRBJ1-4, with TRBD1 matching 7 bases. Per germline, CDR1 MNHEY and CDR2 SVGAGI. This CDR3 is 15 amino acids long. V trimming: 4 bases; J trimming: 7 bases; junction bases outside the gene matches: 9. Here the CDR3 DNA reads TGTGCCAGCAGTTCGGGACGACAGGGAGGTGAAAAACTGTTTTTT. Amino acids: CASSSGRQGGEKLFF.

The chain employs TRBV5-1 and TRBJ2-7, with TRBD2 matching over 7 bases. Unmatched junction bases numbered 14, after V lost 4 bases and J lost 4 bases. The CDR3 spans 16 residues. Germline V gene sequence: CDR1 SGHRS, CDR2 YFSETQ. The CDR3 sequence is CASSQDYGTNLYEQYF. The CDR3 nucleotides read TGCGCCAGCAGCCAGGACTACGGGACTAATTTATACGAGCAGTACTTC.

The CDR3 is CASSDSSGRRSETQYF. The CDR3 bases are TGTGCCAGCAGTGATTCTAGCGGGAGGAGGAGTGAGACCCAGTACTTC. The V call is TRBV6-1, the J call TRBJ2-5; 11 nucleotides match TRBD2. The germline CDR1 and CDR2 sequences are MNHNS and SASEGT. The CDR3 has 16 residues. V shed 3 bases, J shed 5 bases, and the junction held 8 bases outside the gene matches.

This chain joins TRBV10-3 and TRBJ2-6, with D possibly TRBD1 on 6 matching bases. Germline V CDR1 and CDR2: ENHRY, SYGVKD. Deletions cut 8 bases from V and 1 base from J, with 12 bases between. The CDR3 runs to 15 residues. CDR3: CAILQGVSGANVLTF. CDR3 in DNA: TGTGCCATCTTACAGGGAGTTTCTGGGGCCAACGTCCTGACTTTC.

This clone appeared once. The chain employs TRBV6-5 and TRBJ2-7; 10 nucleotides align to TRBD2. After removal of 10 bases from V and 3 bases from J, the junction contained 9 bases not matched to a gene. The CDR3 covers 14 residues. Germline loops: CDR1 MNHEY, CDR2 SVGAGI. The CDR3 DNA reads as TGTGCCACTTCGTCACTAGCGGGGAACTACGAGCAGTACTTC. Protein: CATSSLAGNYEQYF.

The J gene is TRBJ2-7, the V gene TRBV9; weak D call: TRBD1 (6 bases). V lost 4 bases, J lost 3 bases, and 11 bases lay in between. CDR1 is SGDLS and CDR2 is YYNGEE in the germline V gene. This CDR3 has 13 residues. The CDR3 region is CASSSQQGYEQYF. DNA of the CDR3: TGTGCCAGCAGCTCTCAACAGGGCTACGAGCAGTACTTC.